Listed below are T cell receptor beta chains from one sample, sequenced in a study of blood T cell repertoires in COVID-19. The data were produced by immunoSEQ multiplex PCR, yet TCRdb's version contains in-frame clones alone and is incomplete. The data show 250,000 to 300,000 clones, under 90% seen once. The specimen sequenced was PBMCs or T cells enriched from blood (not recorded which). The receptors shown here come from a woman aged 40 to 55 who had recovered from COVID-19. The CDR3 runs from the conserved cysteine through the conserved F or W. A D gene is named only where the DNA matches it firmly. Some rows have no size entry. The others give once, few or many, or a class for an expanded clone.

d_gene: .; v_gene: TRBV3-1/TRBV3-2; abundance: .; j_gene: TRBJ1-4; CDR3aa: CASSPTGTSEKLFF; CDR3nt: TGTGCCAGCAGCCCCACAGGGACGAGTGAAAAACTGTTTTTT
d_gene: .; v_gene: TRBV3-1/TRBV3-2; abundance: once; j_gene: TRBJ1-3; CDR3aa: CASSQGGLGNTIYF; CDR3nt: TGTGCCAGCAGCCAGGGGGGGCTAGGAAACACCATATATTTT
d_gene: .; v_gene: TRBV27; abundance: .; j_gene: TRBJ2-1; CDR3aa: CASRIEGVRGNEQFF; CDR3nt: TGTGCCAGCAGGATAGAGGGGGTAAGAGGGAATGAGCAGTTCTTC
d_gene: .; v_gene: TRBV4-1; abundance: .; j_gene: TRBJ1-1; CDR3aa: CASSAPGHRNTEAFF; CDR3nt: TGCGCCAGCAGCGCCCCGGGACACCGGAACACTGAAGCTTTCTTT
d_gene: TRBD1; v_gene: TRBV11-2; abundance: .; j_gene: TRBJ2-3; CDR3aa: CASSLGQGGTDTQYF; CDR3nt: TGTGCCAGCAGCTTGGGACAGGGGGGCACAGATACGCAGTATTTT
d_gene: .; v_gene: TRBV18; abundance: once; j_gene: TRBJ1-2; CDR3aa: CASSTDRIPYGYTF; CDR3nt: TGTGCCAGCTCAACCGACAGAATCCCCTATGGCTACACCTTC
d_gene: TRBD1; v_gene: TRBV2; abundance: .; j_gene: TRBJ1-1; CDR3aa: CASSGQGISTEAFF; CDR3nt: TGTGCCAGCAGTGGACAGGGGATATCCACTGAAGCTTTCTTT
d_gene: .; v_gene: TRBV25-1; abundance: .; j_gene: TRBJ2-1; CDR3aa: CASRGGTGNYNEQFF; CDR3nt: TGTGCCAGCAGGGGGGGGACAGGAAACTACAATGAGCAGTTCTTC
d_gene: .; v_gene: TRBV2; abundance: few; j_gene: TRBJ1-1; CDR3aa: CASGSRLEAFF; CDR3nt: TGTGCCAGCGGGAGCAGACTTGAAGCTTTCTTT
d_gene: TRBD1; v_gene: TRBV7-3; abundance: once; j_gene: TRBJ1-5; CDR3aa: CASSATGGNQPQHF; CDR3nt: TGTGCCAGCAGCGCAACAGGGGGCAATCAGCCCCAGCATTTT